Described below is a single T cell receptor beta chain sequence and its context. As yet, its antigen is unknown. This sample stems from a study of CXCR3-negative and CXCR3-positive naive CD8 T cells. Libraries were UMI-labeled 5' RACE TRB cDNA. TCRdb reprocessed the 5' RACE reads and stores each CDR3 protein as one record, lacking DNA. The sample features approximately 74,000 distinct CDR3 sequences, with about 1.4% in its top ten. Findings and caveats of the study: When CXCR3-positive naive cells were set against CXCR3-negative naive cells, the former had more hydrophobic TRB CDR3s.

The receptor was isolated from a human donor in good health. Some clones in this sample may be carry-over from other donors' samples. The sample was naive CXCR3- CD8+ T cells from blood. Documented subset: CD45RO-CCR7+CD27+CD95- naive CD8+ T cells lacking CXCR3 (TNR3-).

The CDR3 spells CSVEDPDYNEQFF. The V gene is TRBV29-1, the J gene TRBJ2-1. This CDR3 is 13 amino acids long. Per the germline V gene, CDR1 is SQVTM and CDR2 is ANQGSEA.